This entry concerns a single T cell receptor (beta chain). The antigen is unknown. cDNA carried unique molecular identifiers, and a universal primer site was added by template switching. TCRdb analysed the 5' RACE reads with MiXCR anew, one entry per CDR3 protein. The sample includes 450,000 to 650,000 distinct CDR3 sequences, approximately 16% of them seen just once. Healthy Caucasian donors formed the entire cohort. The sample originates from a study of identical twins. Study results and caveats: There was more out-of-frame TCR alpha sharing in monozygotic twins than models estimated.

The CDR3 totals 16 residues. Looked up from germline, CDR1 is SGHAT and CDR2 is FQNNGV. The trim removed 2 bases at V and 2 bases at J, leaving 4 bases unmatched. The same data also contributed to another study, on yellow fever vaccine responses in identical twins.

The rearrangement links TRBV11-2 to TRBJ2-1, with TRBD2 identical over 9 bases. What was sequenced was CD4+ T cells sorted from blood. This clonotype originated in a young woman in good health. CDR3 nucleotides: TGTGCCAGCAGCTTAATAAGCGGGAGGACCTACAATGAGCAGTTCTTC. This sequence encodes CASSLISGRTYNEQFF. Filled out from reference TRBV11-2 and TRBJ2-1, the complete variable domain reads EAGVAQSPRYKIIEKRQSVAFWCNPISGHATLYWYQQILGQGPKLLIQFQNNGVVDDSQLPKDRFSAERLKGVDSTLKIQPAKLEDSAVYLCASSLISGRTYNEQFFGPGTRLTVL.